This T cell receptor (beta chain) was obtained from a study of blood T cell repertoires in COVID-19. On the study more broadly: The origin of the acute and convalescent COVID-19 samples was the United States, Italy and Spain. Nucleic acid was either cDNA or gDNA, and it came from T cells, B-cell-depleted T cells, or PBMCs.

Original processing notes: Researchers report that nucleated cell counts were estimated from reference gene primer amplification. Profiled with immunoSEQ multiplex PCR; TCRdb holds only in-frame clones, not every one. The D gene and trimming were derived from the DNA, and the V and J assignments and clone size from that table. The sample has over 70,000 clones; 80% to 90% are singletons. Germline loops: CDR1 WSHSY, CDR2 SAAADI. The CDR3 totals 15 residues. Trimming pared 0 bases from V and 9 bases from J, leaving 12 bases between. Material: peripheral blood. The TCR comes from an elderly man with acute or convalescent COVID-19. The V and J genes are TRBV10-2 and TRBJ1-6; the D gene is possibly TRBD1 (5 bases). The CDR3 spells CASSESGTQGSPLHF. CDR3 DNA: TGCGCCAGCAGTGAGTCGGGAACCCAGGGTTCACCCCTCCACTTT.